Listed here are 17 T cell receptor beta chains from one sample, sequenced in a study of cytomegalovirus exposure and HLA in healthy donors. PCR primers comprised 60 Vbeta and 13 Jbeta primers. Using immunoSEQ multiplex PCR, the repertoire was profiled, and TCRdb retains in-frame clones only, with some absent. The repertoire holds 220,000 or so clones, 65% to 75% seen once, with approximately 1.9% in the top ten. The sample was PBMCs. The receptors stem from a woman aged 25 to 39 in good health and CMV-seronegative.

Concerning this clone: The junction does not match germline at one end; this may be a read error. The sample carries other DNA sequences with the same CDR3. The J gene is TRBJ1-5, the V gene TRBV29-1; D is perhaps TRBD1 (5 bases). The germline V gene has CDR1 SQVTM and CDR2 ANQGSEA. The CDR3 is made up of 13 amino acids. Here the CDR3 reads CSVGTGRHQPQHF. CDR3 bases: TGCAGCGTTGGAACAGGCCGACATCAGCCCCAACATTTT. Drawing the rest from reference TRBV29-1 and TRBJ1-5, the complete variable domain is SAVISQKPSRDICQRGTSLTIQCQVDSQVTMMFWYRQQPGQSLTLIATANQGSEATYESGFVIDKFPISRPNLTFSTLTVSNMSPEDSSIYLCSVGTGRHQPQHFGDGTRLSIL.

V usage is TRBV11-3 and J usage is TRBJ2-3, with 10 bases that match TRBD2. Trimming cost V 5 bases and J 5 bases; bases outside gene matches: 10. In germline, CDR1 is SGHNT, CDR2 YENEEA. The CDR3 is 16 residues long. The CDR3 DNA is TGTGCCAGCAGCCCTTGGACTAGCGGAGAGGTAGATACGCAGTATTTT. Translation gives CASSPWTSGEVDTQYF.

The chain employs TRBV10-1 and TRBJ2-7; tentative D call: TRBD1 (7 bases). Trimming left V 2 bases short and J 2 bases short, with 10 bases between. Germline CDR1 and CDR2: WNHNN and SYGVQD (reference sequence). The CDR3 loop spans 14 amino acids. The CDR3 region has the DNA TGCGCCAGCAGTGAGCAGGGGGGAGCCTACGAGCAGTACTTC. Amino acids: CASSEQGGAYEQYF.

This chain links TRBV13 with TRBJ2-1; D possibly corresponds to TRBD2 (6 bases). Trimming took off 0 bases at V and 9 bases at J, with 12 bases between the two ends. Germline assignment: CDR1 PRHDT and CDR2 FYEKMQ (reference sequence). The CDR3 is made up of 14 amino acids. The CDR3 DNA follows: TGTGCCAGCAGCTTAGGGTATCGGAGGGGTGAGCAGTTCTTC. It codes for CASSLGYRRGEQFF. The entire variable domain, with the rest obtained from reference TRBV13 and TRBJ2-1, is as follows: AAGVIQSPRHLIKEKRETATLKCYPIPRHDTVYWYQQGPGQDPQFLISFYEKMQSDKGSIPDRFSAQQFSDYHSELNMSSLELGDSALYFCASSLGYRRGEQFFGPGTRLTVL.

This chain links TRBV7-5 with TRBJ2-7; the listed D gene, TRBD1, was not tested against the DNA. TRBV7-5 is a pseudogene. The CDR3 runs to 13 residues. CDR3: CAPTTGAGYEQYF. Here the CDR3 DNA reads TGTGCCCCTACCACAGGGGCTGGGTACGAGCAGTACTTC.

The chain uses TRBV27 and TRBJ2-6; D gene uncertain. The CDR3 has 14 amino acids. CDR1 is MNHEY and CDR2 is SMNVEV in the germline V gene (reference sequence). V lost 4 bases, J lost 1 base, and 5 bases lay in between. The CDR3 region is CASSSSSGANVLTF. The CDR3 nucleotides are TGTGCCAGCAGTTCTTCTTCTGGGGCCAACGTCCTGACTTTC.

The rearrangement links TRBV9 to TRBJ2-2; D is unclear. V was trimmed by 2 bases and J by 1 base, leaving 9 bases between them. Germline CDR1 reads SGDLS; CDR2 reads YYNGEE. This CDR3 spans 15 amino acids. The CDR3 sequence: CASSVWAGNTGELFF. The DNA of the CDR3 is TGTGCCAGCAGCGTGTGGGCAGGGAACACCGGGGAGCTGTTTTTT.

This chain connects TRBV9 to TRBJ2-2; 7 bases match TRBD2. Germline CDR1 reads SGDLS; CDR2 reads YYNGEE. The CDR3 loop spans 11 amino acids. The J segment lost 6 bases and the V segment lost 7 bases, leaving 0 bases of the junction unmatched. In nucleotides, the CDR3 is TGTGCCAGCCGGGGGGCCGGGGAGCTGTTTTTT. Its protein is CASRGAGELFF.

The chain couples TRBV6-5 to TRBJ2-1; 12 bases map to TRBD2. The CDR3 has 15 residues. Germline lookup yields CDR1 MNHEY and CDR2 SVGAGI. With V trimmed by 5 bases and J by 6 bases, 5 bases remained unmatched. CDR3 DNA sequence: TGTGCCAGCAGTCCGGGACTAGCGGGTGGCAATGAGCAGTTCTTC. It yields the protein CASSPGLAGGNEQFF.

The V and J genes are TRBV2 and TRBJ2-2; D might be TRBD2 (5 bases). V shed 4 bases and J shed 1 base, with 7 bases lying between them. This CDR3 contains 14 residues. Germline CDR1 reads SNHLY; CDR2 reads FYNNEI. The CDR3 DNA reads TGTGCCAGCAGTGGGGAGAGGAACACCGGGGAGCTGTTTTTT. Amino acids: CASSGERNTGELFF.

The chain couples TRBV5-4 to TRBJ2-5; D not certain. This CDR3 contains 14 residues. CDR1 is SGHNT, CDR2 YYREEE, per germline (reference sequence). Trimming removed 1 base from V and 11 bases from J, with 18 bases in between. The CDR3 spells CASSLSSDRKEQYF. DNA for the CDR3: TGTGCCAGCAGCTTGAGTAGTGATAGAAAGGAGCAGTACTTC.

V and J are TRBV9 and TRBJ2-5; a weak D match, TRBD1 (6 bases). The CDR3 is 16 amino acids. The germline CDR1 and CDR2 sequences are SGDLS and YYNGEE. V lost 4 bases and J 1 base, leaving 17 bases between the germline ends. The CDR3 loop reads CASSPHQGQPQETQYF. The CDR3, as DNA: TGTGCCAGCAGCCCTCACCAGGGACAACCCCAAGAGACCCAGTACTTC.

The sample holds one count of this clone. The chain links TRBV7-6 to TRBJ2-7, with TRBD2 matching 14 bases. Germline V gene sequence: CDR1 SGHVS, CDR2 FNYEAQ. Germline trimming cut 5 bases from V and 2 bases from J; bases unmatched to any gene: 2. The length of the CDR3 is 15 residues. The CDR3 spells CASSRLAGGTYEQYF. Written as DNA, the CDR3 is TGTGCCAGCAGCCGACTAGCGGGAGGGACCTACGAGCAGTACTTC.

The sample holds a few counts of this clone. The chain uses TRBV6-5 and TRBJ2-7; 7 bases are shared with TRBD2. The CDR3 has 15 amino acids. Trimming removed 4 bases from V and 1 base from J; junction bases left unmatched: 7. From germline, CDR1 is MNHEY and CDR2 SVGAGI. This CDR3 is CASSSGTTISYEQYF. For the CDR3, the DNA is TGTGCCAGCAGTTCCGGGACTACCATTTCCTACGAGCAGTACTTC.

The CDR3 region is CASSLDFRGKGYNEQFF. The DNA for the CDR3 is TGCGCCAGCAGCTTGGATTTCAGGGGCAAAGGGTACAATGAGCAGTTCTTC. The V and J genes are TRBV5-1 and TRBJ2-1; a weak D match, TRBD1 (6 bases). Deletions cut 0 bases from V and 4 bases from J, with 17 bases between. CDR1 and CDR2 (germline): SGHRS, YFSETQ. This CDR3 contains 17 residues.

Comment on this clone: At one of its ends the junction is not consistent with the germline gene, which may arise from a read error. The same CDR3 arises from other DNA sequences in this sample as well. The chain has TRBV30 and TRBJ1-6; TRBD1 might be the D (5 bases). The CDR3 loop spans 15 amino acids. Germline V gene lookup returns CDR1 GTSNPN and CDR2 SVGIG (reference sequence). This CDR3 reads CAWEPDGAYNSPLHF. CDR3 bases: TGTGCCTGGGAACCAGATGGGGCATATAATTCCCCCCTCCACTTT.

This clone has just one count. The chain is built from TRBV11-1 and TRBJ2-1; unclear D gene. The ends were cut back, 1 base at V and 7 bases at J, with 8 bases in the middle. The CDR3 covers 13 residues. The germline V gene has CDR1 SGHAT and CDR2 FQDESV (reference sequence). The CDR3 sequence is CASSLGRRNEQFF. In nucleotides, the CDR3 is TGTGCCAGCAGCTTAGGCCGGAGAAATGAGCAGTTCTTC. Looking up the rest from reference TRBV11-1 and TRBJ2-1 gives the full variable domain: EAEVAQSPRYKITEKSQAVAFWCDPISGHATLYWYRQILGQGPELLVQFQDESVVDDSQLPKDRFSAERLKGVDSTLKIQPAELGDSAMYLCASSLGRRNEQFFGPGTRLTVL.